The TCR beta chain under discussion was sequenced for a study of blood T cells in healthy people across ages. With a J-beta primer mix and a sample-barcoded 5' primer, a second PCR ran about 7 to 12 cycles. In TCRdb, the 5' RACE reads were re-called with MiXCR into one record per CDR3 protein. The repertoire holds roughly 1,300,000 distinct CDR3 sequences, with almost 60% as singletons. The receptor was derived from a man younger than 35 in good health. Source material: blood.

CDR3 protein: CASSQVGRHGYTF. The CDR3 DNA reads TGCGCCAGCAGCCAAGTGGGTCGCCATGGCTACACCTTC. V gene TRBV4-3 combines with J gene TRBJ1-2; D is uncertain. Trimming took off 1 base at V and 6 bases at J, with 9 bases between the two ends. CDR3 length: 13 amino acids. Germline V gives CDR1 LGHNA, CDR2 YSLEER.